The entry below gives a single TCR beta chain sequence along with its context. These data are taken from a study of blood T cell repertoires in COVID-19. On the study more broadly: Donors in the United States, Italy and Spain gave samples during acute or convalescent COVID-19. T cells, B-cell-depleted T cells, or PBMCs supplied cDNA or gDNA.

The CDR3 is 15 residues long. The germline CDR1 and CDR2 sequences are SGHRS and YFSETQ. V was clipped by 3 bases and J by 3 bases; unmatched bases: 6. In the study's own analysis: Reference gene primer amplification in the assay estimated nucleated cell counts. Clones were sequenced by immunoSEQ multiplex PCR, and TCRdb holds only the in-frame ones, with some missing. From that table come the V and J calls and clone size; the DNA was used to work out D and trimming. Counted here are roughly 150,000 clones, roughly 86% occurring once; the ten biggest clones make up over 5%. The source is a human donor in a cohort sampled during active COVID-19. Sequences were obtained from peripheral blood. The chain uses TRBV5-1 and TRBJ2-1; the match to TRBD1 covers 7 bases. The CDR3 DNA is TGCGCCAGCAGCTCCGGGACAGATAACTACAATGAGCAGTTCTTC. It encodes CASSSGTDNYNEQFF.